This TCR beta chain was sequenced during a study of T cells in women clearing cervical HPV infection. This table comes from immunoSEQ multiplex PCR, and its TCRdb copy is limited to in-frame clones, with some not included. The repertoire table contains 25,000 or so clones. V was clipped by 7 bases and J by 4 bases, with 13 bases between them. Germline V gives CDR1 GTSNPN, CDR2 SVGIG (reference sequence). This CDR3 is 13 amino acids long. HPV was found by MY09/MY11 PCR and dot-blot genotyping. Remarks on this clone: From the germline J gene comes the end of the CDR3, since the read stops 3 residues before it.

This sequence was found in a woman between 18 and 75 years old with a cervical HPV16 infection that either progressed to CIN3+ or cleared (not recorded which). This chain links TRBV30 with TRBJ1-4; D might be TRBD1 (5 bases). Sequencing was done on a sample of blood buffy coat. CDR3 sequence: CASGQGFNEKLFF. CDR3 DNA (partial): TGTGCCTCTGGGCAGGGATTTAATGAAAAA.